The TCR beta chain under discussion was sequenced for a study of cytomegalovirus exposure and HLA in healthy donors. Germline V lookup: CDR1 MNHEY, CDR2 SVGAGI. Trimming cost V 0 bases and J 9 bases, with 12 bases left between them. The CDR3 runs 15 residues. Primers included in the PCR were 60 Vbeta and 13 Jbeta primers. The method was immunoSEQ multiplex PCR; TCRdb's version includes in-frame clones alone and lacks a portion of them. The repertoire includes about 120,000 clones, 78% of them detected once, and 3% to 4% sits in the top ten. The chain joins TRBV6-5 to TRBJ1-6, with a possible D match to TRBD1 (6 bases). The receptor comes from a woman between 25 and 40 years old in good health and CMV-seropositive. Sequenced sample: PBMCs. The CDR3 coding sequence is TGTGCCAGCAGTTACTCGAACAGGGAGACTTCACCCCTCCACTTT. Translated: CASSYSNRETSPLHF.